This T cell receptor beta chain emerged from a study of shared clonotypes between healthy human individuals. The V and J ends lost 1 base and 6 bases respectively, with 13 bases between them. The CDR3 has 15 amino acids. Per germline, CDR1 SGHAT and CDR2 FQNNGV. Sequencing was performed with immunoSEQ multiplex PCR; in TCRdb, only in-frame clones are kept and a portion is missing. The sample carries approximately 2.1 million clones, roughly 93% recorded once. Worth noting for this clone: The antigen is unknown.

Study-wide results and limits: Compared with clonotypes that all four donors shared, non-shared clonotypes had lower generation probabilities.

What was sequenced was naive CD4+ T cells from PBMCs. Documented subset: CD45RA+ positively selected. The TCR comes from a man between 18 and 29 years old in good health. Some clones in this sample may be carry-over from other donors' samples. The rearrangement joins TRBV11-2 to TRBJ2-1; possibly TRBD2 for D (6 bases). CDR3 residues: CASSLGGRPANEQFF. For the CDR3, the DNA is TGTGCCAGCAGCTTAGGAGGGAGGCCGGCCAATGAGCAGTTCTTC. Full variable domain (missing parts from reference TRBV11-2 and TRBJ2-1): EAGVAQSPRYKIIEKRQSVAFWCNPISGHATLYWYQQILGQGPKLLIQFQNNGVVDDSQLPKDRFSAERLKGVDSTLKIQPAKLEDSAVYLCASSLGGRPANEQFFGPGTRLTVL.